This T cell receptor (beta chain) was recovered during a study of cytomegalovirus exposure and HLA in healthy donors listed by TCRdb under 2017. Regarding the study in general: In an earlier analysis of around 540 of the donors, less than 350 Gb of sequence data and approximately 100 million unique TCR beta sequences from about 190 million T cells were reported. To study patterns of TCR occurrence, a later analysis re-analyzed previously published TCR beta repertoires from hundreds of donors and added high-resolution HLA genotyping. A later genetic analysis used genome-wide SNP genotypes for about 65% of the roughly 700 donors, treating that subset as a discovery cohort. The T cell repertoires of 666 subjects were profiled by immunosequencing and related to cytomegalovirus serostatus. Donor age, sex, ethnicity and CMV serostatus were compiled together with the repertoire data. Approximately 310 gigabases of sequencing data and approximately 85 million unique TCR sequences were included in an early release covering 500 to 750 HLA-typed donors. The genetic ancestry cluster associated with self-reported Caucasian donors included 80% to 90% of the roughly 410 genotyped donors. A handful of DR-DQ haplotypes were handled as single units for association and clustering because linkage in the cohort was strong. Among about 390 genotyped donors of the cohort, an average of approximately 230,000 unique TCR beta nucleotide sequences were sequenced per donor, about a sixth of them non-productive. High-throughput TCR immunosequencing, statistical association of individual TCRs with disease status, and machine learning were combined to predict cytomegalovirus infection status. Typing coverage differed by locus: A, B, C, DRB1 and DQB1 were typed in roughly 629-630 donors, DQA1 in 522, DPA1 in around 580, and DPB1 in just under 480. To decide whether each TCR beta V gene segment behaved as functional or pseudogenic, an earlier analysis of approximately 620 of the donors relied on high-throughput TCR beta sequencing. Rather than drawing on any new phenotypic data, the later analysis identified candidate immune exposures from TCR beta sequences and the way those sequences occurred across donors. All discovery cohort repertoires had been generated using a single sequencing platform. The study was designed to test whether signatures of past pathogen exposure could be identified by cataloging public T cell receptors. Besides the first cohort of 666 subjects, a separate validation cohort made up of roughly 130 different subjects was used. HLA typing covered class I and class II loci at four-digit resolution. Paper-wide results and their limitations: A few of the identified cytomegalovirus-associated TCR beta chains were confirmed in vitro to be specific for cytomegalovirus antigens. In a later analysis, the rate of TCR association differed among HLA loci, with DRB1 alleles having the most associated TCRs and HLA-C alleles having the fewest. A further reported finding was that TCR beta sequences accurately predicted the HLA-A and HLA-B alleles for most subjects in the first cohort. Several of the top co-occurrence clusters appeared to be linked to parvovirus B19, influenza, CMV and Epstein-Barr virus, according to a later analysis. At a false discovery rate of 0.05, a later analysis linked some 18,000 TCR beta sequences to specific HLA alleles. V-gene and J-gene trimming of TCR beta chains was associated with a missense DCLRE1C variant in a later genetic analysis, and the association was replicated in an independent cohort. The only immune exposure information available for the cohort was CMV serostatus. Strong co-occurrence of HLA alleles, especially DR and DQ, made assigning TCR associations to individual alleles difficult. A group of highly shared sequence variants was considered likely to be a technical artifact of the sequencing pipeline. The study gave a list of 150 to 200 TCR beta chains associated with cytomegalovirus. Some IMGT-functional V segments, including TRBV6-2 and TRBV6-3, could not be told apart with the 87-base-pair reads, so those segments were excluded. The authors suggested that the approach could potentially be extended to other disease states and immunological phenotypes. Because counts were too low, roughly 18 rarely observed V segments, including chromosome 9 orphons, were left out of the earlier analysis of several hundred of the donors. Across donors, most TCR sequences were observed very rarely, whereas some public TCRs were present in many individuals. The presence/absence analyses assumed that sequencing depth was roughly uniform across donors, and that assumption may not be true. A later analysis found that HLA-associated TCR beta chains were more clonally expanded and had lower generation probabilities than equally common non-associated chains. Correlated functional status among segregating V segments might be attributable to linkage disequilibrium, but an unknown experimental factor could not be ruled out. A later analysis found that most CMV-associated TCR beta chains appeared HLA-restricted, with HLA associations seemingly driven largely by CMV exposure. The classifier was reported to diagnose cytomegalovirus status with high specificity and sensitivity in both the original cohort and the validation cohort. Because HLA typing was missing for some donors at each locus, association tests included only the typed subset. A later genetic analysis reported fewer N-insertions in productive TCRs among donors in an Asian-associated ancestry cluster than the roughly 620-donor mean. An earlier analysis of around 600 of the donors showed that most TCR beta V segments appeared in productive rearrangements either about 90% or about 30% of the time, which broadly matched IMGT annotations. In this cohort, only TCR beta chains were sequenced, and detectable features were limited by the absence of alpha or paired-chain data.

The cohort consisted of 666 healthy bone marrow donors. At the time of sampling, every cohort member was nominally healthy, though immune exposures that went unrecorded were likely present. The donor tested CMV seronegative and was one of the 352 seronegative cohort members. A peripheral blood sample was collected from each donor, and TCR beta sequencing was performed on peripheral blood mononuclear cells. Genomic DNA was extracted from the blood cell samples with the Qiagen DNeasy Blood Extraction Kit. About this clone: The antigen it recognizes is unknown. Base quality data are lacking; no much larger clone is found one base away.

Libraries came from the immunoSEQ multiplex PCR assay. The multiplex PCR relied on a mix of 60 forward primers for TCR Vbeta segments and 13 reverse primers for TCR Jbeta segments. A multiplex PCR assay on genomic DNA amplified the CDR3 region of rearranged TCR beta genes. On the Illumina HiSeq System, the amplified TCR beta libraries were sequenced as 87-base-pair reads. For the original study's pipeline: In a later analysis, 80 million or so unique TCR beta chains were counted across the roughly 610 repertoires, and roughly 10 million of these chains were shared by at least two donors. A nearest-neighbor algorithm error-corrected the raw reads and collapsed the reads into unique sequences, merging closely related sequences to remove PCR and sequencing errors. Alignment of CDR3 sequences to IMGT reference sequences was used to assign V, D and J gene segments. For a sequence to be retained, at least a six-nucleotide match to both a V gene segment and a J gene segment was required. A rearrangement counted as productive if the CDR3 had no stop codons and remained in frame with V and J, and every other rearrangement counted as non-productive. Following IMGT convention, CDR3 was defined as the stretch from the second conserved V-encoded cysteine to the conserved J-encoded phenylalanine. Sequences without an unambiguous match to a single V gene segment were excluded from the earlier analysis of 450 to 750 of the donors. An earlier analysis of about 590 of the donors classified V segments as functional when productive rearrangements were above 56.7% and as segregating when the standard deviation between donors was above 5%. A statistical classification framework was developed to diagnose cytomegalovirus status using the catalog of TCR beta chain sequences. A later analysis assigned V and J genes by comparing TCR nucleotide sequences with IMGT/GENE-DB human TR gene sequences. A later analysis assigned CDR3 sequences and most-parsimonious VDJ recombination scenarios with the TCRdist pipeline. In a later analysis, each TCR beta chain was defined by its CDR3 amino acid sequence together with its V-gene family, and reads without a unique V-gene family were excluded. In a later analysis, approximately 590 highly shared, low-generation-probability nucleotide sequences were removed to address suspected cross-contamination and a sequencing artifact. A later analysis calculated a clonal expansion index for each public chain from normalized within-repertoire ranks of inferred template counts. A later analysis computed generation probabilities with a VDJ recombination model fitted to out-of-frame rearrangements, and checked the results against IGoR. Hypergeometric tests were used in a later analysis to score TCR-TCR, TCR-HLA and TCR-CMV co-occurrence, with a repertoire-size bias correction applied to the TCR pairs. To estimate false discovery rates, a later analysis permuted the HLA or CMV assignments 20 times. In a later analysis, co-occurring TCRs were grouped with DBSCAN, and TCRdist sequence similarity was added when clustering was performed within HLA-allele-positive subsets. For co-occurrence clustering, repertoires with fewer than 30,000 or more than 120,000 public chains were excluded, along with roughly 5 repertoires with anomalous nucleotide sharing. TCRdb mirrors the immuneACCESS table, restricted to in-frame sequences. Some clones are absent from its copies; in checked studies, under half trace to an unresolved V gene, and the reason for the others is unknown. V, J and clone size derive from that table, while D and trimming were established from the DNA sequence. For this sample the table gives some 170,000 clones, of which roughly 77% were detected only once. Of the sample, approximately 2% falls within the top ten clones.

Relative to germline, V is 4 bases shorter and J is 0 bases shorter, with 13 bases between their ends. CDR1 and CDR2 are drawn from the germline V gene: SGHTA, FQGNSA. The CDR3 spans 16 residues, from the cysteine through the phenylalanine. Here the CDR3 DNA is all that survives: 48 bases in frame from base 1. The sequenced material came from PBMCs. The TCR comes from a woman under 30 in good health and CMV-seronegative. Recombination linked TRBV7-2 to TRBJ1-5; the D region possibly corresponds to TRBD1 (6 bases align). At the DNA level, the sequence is TGTGCCAGCAGCTATGGGACACTCTATAGCAATCAGCCCCAGCATTTT. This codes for CASSYGTLYSNQPQHF.